What follows are 22 T cell receptor beta chains derived from one specimen sequenced in a study of blood T cell repertoires in COVID-19. The assay was immunoSEQ multiplex PCR, and TCRdb's table has in-frame clones only and misses some. The sample shows fewer than 350,000 clones, around 86% of them seen only once. The sequenced material came from PBMCs or T cells enriched from blood (not recorded which). These receptors were obtained from a woman aged 35 to 49 with acute COVID-19.

V usage is TRBV6-5 and J usage is TRBJ1-6; 7 nucleotides match TRBD1. Looked up from germline, CDR1 is MNHEY and CDR2 is SVGAGI. The CDR3 is 16 residues long. V lost 2 bases to trimming and J lost 4 bases; unmatched junction nucleotides: 5. CDR3 loop: CASSYHGQVYNSPLHF. The CDR3 bases are TGTGCCAGCAGTTACCATGGACAGGTATATAATTCACCCCTCCACTTT.

This rearrangement joins TRBV4-2 to TRBJ2-2; a possible D gene is TRBD2 (5 bases). This CDR3 is built from 16 residues. Trimming took 0 bases from V and 4 from J, leaving 12 bases between them. Germline loops: CDR1 LGHNA, CDR2 YNFKEQ. In DNA form, the CDR3 reads TGTGCCAGCAGCCAAGATGCAACTAGACTCACCGGGGAGCTGTTTTTT. Translation gives CASSQDATRLTGELFF.

The V gene is TRBV5-4, the J gene TRBJ2-5; TRBD2 agrees at 7 bases. The trim removed 5 bases at V and 5 bases at J, leaving 12 bases unmatched. Per germline, CDR1 SGHNT and CDR2 YYREEE (reference sequence). The CDR3 runs 15 residues. CDR3 nucleotide sequence: TGTGCCAGCAGTCCCGGCCCAGCGGGGAGGGAGACCCAGTACTTC. Encoded protein: CASSPGPAGRETQYF. Full variable domain (rest looked up from reference TRBV5-4 and TRBJ2-5): ETGVTQSPTHLIKTRGQQVTLRCSSQSGHNTVSWYQQALGQGPQFIFQYYREEENGRGNFPPRFSGLQFPNYSSELNVNALELDDSALYLCASSPGPAGRETQYFGPGTRLLVL.

The chain joins TRBV29-1 to TRBJ2-1; unclear D gene. Germline assignment: CDR1 SQVTM and CDR2 ANQGSEA. This CDR3 is built from 15 residues. Trimming shortened V by 2 bases and J by 5 bases, and 16 bases separated the two germline ends. For the CDR3, the DNA is TGCAGCGTTGAATTGTCGGCGTTGGGCCACAATGAGCAGTTCTTC. Translating gives CSVELSALGHNEQFF.

The chain employs TRBV18 and TRBJ2-5; the match to TRBD2 covers 7 bases. The CDR3 has 16 amino acids. Germline V gives CDR1 KGHSH, CDR2 LQKENI. J was trimmed by 1 base and V by 2 bases; bases with no gene match: 7. The CDR3 DNA sequence: TGTGCCAGCTCACCAGGTGGAACTAGCGCCCAAGAGACCCAGTACTTC. It codes for CASSPGGTSAQETQYF.

V gene TRBV6-5 combines with J gene TRBJ1-6; tentative D call: TRBD1 (5 bases). The ends were cut back, 6 bases at V and 5 bases at J, with 11 bases in the middle. CDR3 length equals 14 residues. Germline lookup yields CDR1 MNHEY and CDR2 SVGAGI. The CDR3: CASSPGVNNSPLHF. CDR3 DNA: TGTGCCAGCAGCCCGGGGGTTAATAATTCACCCCTCCACTTT.

This sequence joins TRBV9 and TRBJ1-6, with D possibly TRBD1 on 5 matching bases. Germline values: CDR1 SGDLS, CDR2 YYNGEE. CDR3 length equals 12 residues. The V and J ends lost 3 bases and 7 bases respectively, with 5 bases between them. DNA for the CDR3: TGTGCCAGCAGCGGACAGAATTCACCCCTCCACTTT. The encoded protein is CASSGQNSPLHF.

V and J are TRBV27 and TRBJ2-3, with 11 bases lining up with TRBD2. Germline CDR1 and CDR2: MNHEY and SMNVEV (reference sequence). Trimming took 1 base from V and 5 from J; bases not matched to a gene: 5. The CDR3 is made up of 16 amino acids. The CDR3 region is CASSLYSGGAGDTQYF. DNA of the CDR3: TGTGCCAGCAGTTTATATAGCGGGGGGGCGGGAGATACGCAGTATTTT.

This clone was recorded a few times. This chain uses TRBV7-3 with TRBJ1-1; D call uncertain. V was trimmed by 2 bases and J by 1 base, leaving 5 bases between them. The CDR3 covers 13 residues. Germline V gene lookup returns CDR1 SGHTA and CDR2 FQGTGA. The CDR3 is CASSLQENTEAFF. The CDR3, as DNA: TGTGCCAGCAGCTTACAGGAGAACACTGAAGCTTTCTTT. Complete variable domain (other parts from reference TRBV7-3 and TRBJ1-1): GAGVSQTPSNKVTEKGKYVELRCDPISGHTALYWYRQSLGQGPEFLIYFQGTGAADDSGLPNDRFFAVRPEGSVSTLKIQRTERGDSAVYLCASSLQENTEAFFGQGTRLTVV.

V usage is TRBV5-6 and J usage is TRBJ2-7; TRBD1 matches at 7 bases. The CDR3 totals 14 residues. CDR1 is SGHDT and CDR2 is YYEEEE in the germline V gene. V was pared by 3 bases and J by 3 bases, with 6 bases of the junction left unmatched. For the CDR3, the DNA is TGTGCCAGCAGCTCCTTGACAGGGAACTACGAGCAGTACTTC. It translates to CASSSLTGNYEQYF.

A single count supports this clone. The chain is built from TRBV28 and TRBJ2-1; 7 bases agree with TRBD2. The germline V gene has CDR1 MDHEN and CDR2 SYDVKM. The CDR3 has 17 residues. V dropped 3 bases and J dropped 9; count of bases not matched to a gene: 17. CDR3 residues: CASSFEVASGGSVEQFF. DNA for the CDR3: TGTGCCAGCAGTTTCGAAGTGGCTAGCGGAGGGAGCGTTGAGCAGTTCTTC.

The rearrangement links TRBV11-2 to TRBJ1-1; TRBD1 agrees at 7 bases. V lost 5 bases to trimming and J lost 5 bases; unmatched junction nucleotides: 2. This CDR3 is 12 amino acids long. Germline CDR1 and CDR2: SGHAT and FQNNGV. The CDR3 DNA reads TGTGCCAGCAGCCGGACAGGTACTGAAGCTTTCTTT. Amino acid sequence: CASSRTGTEAFF.

The rearrangement joins TRBV5-1 to TRBJ2-1; 7 positions match TRBD2. After removal of 0 bases from V and 4 bases from J, the junction contained 7 bases not matched to a gene. CDR1 is SGHRS, CDR2 YFSETQ, per germline. The CDR3 loop spans 16 amino acids. The DNA for the CDR3 is TGCGCCAGCAGCTTGGACCTAGCGGAGTTTTACAATGAGCAGTTCTTC. Residues: CASSLDLAEFYNEQFF. The whole variable domain, remainder taken from reference TRBV5-1 and TRBJ2-1, is KAGVTQTPRYLIKTRGQQVTLSCSPISGHRSVSWYQQTPGQGLQFLFEYFSETQRNKGNFPGRFSGRQFSNSRSEMNVSTLELGDSALYLCASSLDLAEFYNEQFFGPGTRLTVL.

This chain uses TRBV19 with TRBJ1-2, with no clear D. V lost 5 bases to trimming and J lost 4 bases, with 11 bases between them. CDR3 size: 13 residues. CDR1 and CDR2 from the germline V gene are LNHDA and SQIVND (reference sequence). The CDR3 region has the DNA TGTGCCAGTAGTCTCGTCGAGGGCTATGGCTACACCTTC. Its protein product is CASSLVEGYGYTF.

This clone came up many times. J is TRBJ2-7 and V is TRBV20-1, with D uncertain. The V gene's germline CDR1 is DFQATT and CDR2 SNEGSKA (reference sequence). The CDR3 is 15 residues long. V was trimmed by 3 bases and J by 2 bases, leaving 17 bases between them. The CDR3 sequence is CSASLLPGDTYEQYF. CDR3 DNA: TGCAGTGCTAGTTTACTGCCCGGCGACACCTACGAGCAGTACTTC.

The chain employs TRBV11-3 and TRBJ1-2, with TRBD1 identical over 7 bases. This CDR3 is 13 amino acids long. V lost 5 bases to trimming and J lost 4 bases; unmatched junction nucleotides: 4. CDR1 SGHNT and CDR2 YENEEA come from the germline V gene. The CDR3 nucleotides are TGTGCCAGCAGCCGACAGGGTGGCTATGGCTACACCTTC. Residues: CASSRQGGYGYTF.

The V gene is TRBV4-3, the J gene TRBJ1-2; a weak D match, TRBD1 (5 bases). The CDR3 length is 12 residues. Germline lookup yields CDR1 LGHNA and CDR2 YSLEER. V dropped 0 bases and J dropped 9 bases, with 8 bases sitting between them. CDR3 amino acids: CASSQERGSYTF. The CDR3 DNA sequence: TGCGCCAGCAGCCAAGAACGGGGGAGCTACACCTTC.

This chain uses TRBV19 with TRBJ1-2; no clear D gene. The CDR3 totals 14 residues. The germline gives CDR1 LNHDA, CDR2 SQIVND (reference sequence). Trimming cost V 3 bases and J 4 bases, with 12 bases left between them. The CDR3 DNA is TGTGCCAGTAGTATGGCCGGGTACGGCTATGGCTACACCTTC. It specifies CASSMAGYGYGYTF.

The chain links TRBV5-1 to TRBJ1-1; 7 bases map to TRBD1. After removal of 0 bases from V and 1 base from J, the junction contained 3 bases not matched to a gene. The germline CDR1 and CDR2 sequences are SGHRS and YFSETQ. The CDR3 runs to 15 residues. This CDR3 reads CASSLDRGGNTEAFF. The CDR3 DNA reads TGCGCCAGCAGCTTGGACAGGGGTGGGAACACTGAAGCTTTCTTT.

J is TRBJ1-2 and V is TRBV11-2; D remains ambiguous. V was clipped by 5 bases and J by 0 bases, with 22 bases between them. Germline CDR1 and CDR2: SGHAT and FQNNGV. The CDR3 contains 18 residues. CDR3 residues: CASSHYGSGARANYGYTF. DNA of the CDR3: TGTGCCAGCAGCCACTACGGGTCAGGTGCGAGGGCTAACTATGGCTACACCTTC.

This chain connects TRBV19 to TRBJ1-5; 12 nucleotides line up with TRBD1. With V trimmed by 4 bases and J by 5 bases, 6 bases remained unmatched. Germline V gene lookup returns CDR1 LNHDA and CDR2 SQIVND (reference sequence). The CDR3 consists of 16 residues. The CDR3 reads CASSTSRDRGHQPQHF. The CDR3 DNA sequence: TGTGCCAGTAGTACGTCCCGGGACAGGGGGCATCAGCCCCAGCATTTT.

The chain joins TRBV15 to TRBJ2-5; 7 bases agree with TRBD1. Germline trimming cut 3 bases from V and 5 bases from J; bases unmatched to any gene: 9. Germline values: CDR1 LNHNV, CDR2 YYDKDF (reference sequence). The CDR3 sequence is 15 residues long. In DNA form, the CDR3 reads TGTGCCACCAGCAGCGAACAGGGGCCCCAGGAGACCCAGTACTTC. This sequence encodes CATSSEQGPQETQYF.